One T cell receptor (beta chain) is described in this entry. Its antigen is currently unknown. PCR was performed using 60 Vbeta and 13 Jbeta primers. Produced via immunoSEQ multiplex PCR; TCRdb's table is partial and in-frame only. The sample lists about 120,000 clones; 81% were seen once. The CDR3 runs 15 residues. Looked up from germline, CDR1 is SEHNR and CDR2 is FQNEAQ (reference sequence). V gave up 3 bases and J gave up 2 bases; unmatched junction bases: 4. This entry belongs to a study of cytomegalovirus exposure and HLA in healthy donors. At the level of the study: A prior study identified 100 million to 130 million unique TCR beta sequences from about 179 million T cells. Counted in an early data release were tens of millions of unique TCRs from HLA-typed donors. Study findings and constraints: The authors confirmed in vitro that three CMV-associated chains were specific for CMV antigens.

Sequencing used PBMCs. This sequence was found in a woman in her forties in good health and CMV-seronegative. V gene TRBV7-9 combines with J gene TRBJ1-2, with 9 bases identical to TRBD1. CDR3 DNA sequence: TGTGCCAGCAGCTTCGACAGGGGGACAAACTATGGCTACACCTTC. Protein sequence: CASSFDRGTNYGYTF.